This is a list of T cell receptor beta chains from one sample in a study of blood T cell repertoires in COVID-19. The data were produced by immunoSEQ multiplex PCR, yet TCRdb's version contains in-frame clones alone and is incomplete. The data contain 50,000 to 70,000 clones, around 79% of them singletons. The specimen was peripheral blood. Receptors were obtained from a man in his fifties or sixties with acute or convalescent COVID-19. CDR3s include the opening cysteine and the closing phenylalanine or tryptophan. The order of the fields is V gene, J gene, clone size, D gene, CDR3 protein, CDR3 DNA. D genes are given only for firm matches. The size field is filled for only some rows; it gives once, few, many or a size class.

V: TRBV28; J: TRBJ2-7; size: -; D: -; CDR3: CASRGTSGYEQYF; DNA: TGTGCCAGCAGGGGGACAAGCGGCTACGAGCAGTACTTC
V: TRBV7-2; J: TRBJ2-1; size: -; D: -; CDR3: CASGEESYNEQFF; DNA: TGTGCCAGCGGAGAAGAATCCTACAATGAGCAGTTCTTC
V: TRBV7-3; J: TRBJ2-1; size: -; D: -; CDR3: CASSLGGPYNEQFF; DNA: TGTGCCAGCAGCTTAGGAGGACCGTACAATGAGCAGTTCTTC
V: TRBV28; J: TRBJ1-6; size: -; D: TRBD1; CDR3: CASLGGTYSPLHF; DNA: TGTGCCAGCCTAGGGGGCACGTATTCACCCCTCCACTTT
V: TRBV6-1; J: TRBJ1-1; size: once; D: -; CDR3: CASSDPPTGKAFF; DNA: TGTGCCAGCAGTGATCCCCCCACAGGGAAAGCTTTCTTT
V: TRBV12-3/TRBV12-4; J: TRBJ1-1; size: -; D: TRBD1; CDR3: CASSTGAGTEAFF; DNA: TGTGCCAGCAGTACAGGGGCGGGCACTGAAGCTTTCTTT
V: TRBV28; J: TRBJ2-5; size: -; D: -; CDR3: CASTRAGGKETQYF; DNA: TGTGCCAGCACGCGGGCAGGGGGGAAGGAGACCCAGTACTTC
V: TRBV11-3; J: TRBJ2-7; size: -; D: -; CDR3: CASSLERWGLPVSSYEQYF; DNA: TGTGCCAGCAGCTTAGAGCGGTGGGGGCTTCCAGTAAGCTCCTACGAGCAGTACTTC
V: TRBV2; J: TRBJ1-5; size: -; D: -; CDR3: CASRQDQPQHF; DNA: TGTGCCAGCAGACAGGATCAGCCCCAGCATTTT
V: TRBV19; J: TRBJ1-5; size: -; D: TRBD1; CDR3: CASSIAQDRAPNSNQPQHF; DNA: TGTGCCAGTAGTATAGCCCAGGACAGGGCACCGAATAGCAATCAGCCCCAGCATTTT
V: TRBV27; J: TRBJ1-5; size: once; D: -; CDR3: CASRITGGARSRPQHF; DNA: TGTGCCAGCAGGATCACGGGGGGCGCGCGTTCTAGGCCCCAGCATTTT
V: TRBV4-2; J: TRBJ2-1; size: -; D: -; CDR3: CASSQALGGNSYNEQFF; DNA: TGTGCCAGCAGCCAAGCCCTTGGCGGGAACTCCTACAATGAGCAGTTCTTC
V: TRBV10-3; J: TRBJ1-1; size: -; D: -; CDR3: CAISDEGNTEAFF; DNA: TGTGCCATCAGTGATGAGGGTAACACTGAAGCTTTCTTT
V: TRBV7-9; J: TRBJ2-2; size: -; D: -; CDR3: CASSLALATGELFF; DNA: TGTGCCAGCAGCTTAGCGCTAGCGACCGGGGAGCTGTTTTTT
V: TRBV6-5; J: TRBJ2-5; size: -; D: TRBD1; CDR3: CASTRDRGETQYF; DNA: TGTGCCAGCACCCGGGACAGGGGTGAGACCCAGTACTTC
V: TRBV5-1; J: TRBJ2-3; size: -; D: -; CDR3: CASSPLADTQYF; DNA: TGCGCCAGCAGCCCGTTAGCGGATACGCAGTATTTT
V: TRBV7-2; J: TRBJ1-2; size: -; D: TRBD1; CDR3: CASSFGGGVYYGYTF; DNA: TGTGCCAGCAGCTTTGGAGGGGGCGTTTACTATGGCTACACCTTC
V: TRBV7-4; J: TRBJ2-7; size: few; D: TRBD1; CDR3: CASSLRTGGFYEQYF; DNA: TGTGCCAGCAGCTTAAGGACAGGGGGCTTCTACGAGCAGTACTTC
V: TRBV27; J: TRBJ1-2; size: -; D: TRBD1; CDR3: CASSRTGPNYGYTF; DNA: TGTGCCAGCAGCCGGACAGGACCTAACTATGGCTACACCTTC
V: TRBV6-9; J: TRBJ2-1; size: -; D: TRBD2; CDR3: CASSSQLARHNEQFF; DNA: TGTGCCAGCAGTTCCCAACTAGCGAGGCACAATGAGCAGTTCTTC
V: TRBV28; J: TRBJ2-2; size: -; D: -; CDR3: CASRLRMVTGELFF; DNA: TGTGCCAGCAGACTAAGGATGGTCACCGGGGAGCTGTTTTTT
V: TRBV4-2; J: TRBJ2-1; size: -; D: TRBD2; CDR3: CASSQDGQAGDDEQFF; DNA: TGTGCCAGCAGCCAAGATGGGCAAGCGGGAGATGATGAGCAGTTCTTC
V: TRBV19; J: TRBJ1-1; size: -; D: -; CDR3: CASKGGLLNTEAFF; DNA: TGTGCCAGTAAGGGCGGGCTGCTGAACACTGAAGCTTTCTTT
V: TRBV18; J: TRBJ2-3; size: -; D: TRBD2; CDR3: CASSPLGLAEGTQYF; DNA: TGTGCCAGCTCACCGCTGGGACTAGCCGAGGGGACGCAGTATTTT
V: TRBV5-1; J: TRBJ1-6; size: -; D: -; CDR3: CASSLRGSYNSPLHF; DNA: TGCGCCAGCAGCTTGAGGGGGAGCTATAATTCACCCCTCCACTTT
V: TRBV2; J: TRBJ2-4; size: -; D: TRBD2; CDR3: CASRRLAALAKNIQYF; DNA: TGTGCCAGCAGACGACTAGCGGCCCTAGCCAAAAACATTCAGTACTTC
V: TRBV2; J: TRBJ2-5; size: -; D: -; CDR3: CASRRESGETQYF; DNA: TGTGCCAGCAGACGGGAGTCAGGAGAGACCCAGTACTTC
V: TRBV21-1; J: TRBJ2-1; size: few; D: -; CDR3: CASSNPNSLNEQFF; DNA: TGTGCCAGCTCGAACCCTAATTCTCTCAATGAGCAGTTCTTC
V: TRBV12-3/TRBV12-4; J: TRBJ1-2; size: -; D: -; CDR3: CASSHRLIYGYTF; DNA: TGTGCCAGCAGCCACAGGTTAATCTATGGCTACACCTTC
V: TRBV24-1; J: TRBJ1-2; size: -; D: TRBD1; CDR3: CATRGTGGNYGYTF; DNA: TGTGCCACCAGGGGGACAGGGGGGAACTATGGCTACACCTTC
V: TRBV27; J: TRBJ1-5; size: -; D: TRBD1; CDR3: CASSPGQGINQPQHF; DNA: TGTGCCAGCAGCCCCGGACAGGGGATAAATCAGCCCCAGCATTTT
V: TRBV9; J: TRBJ2-2; size: -; D: TRBD1; CDR3: CASSSRDRGPGELFF; DNA: TGTGCCAGCAGCTCCCGGGACAGGGGGCCCGGGGAGCTGTTTTTT
V: TRBV5-1; J: TRBJ2-2; size: once; D: -; CDR3: CASSLHLLIQDTGELFF; DNA: TGCGCCAGCAGCCTCCACTTATTGATCCAAGACACCGGGGAGCTGTTTTTT
V: TRBV7-6; J: TRBJ2-7; size: -; D: -; CDR3: CASSLLSVSSYEQYF; DNA: TGTGCCAGCAGCTTATTGAGCGTTAGCTCCTACGAGCAGTACTTC
V: TRBV2; J: TRBJ1-4; size: once; D: -; CDR3: CASSEIPGNEKLFF; DNA: TGTGCCAGCAGTGAAATACCAGGGAATGAAAAACTGTTTTTT
V: TRBV19; J: TRBJ2-1; size: -; D: TRBD2; CDR3: CGTSLPPYNEQFF; DNA: TGTGGGACTAGCCTGCCCCCCTACAATGAGCAGTTCTTC
V: TRBV7-8; J: TRBJ2-3; size: few; D: -; CDR3: CASSLGIWSLRGQYF; DNA: TGTGCCAGCAGCTTAGGTATTTGGTCGTTGCGAGGGCAGTATTTT
V: TRBV9; J: TRBJ2-3; size: -; D: TRBD2; CDR3: CASSVGAGRVSTDTQYF; DNA: TGTGCCAGCAGCGTCGGAGCGGGACGAGTGAGCACAGATACGCAGTATTTT
V: TRBV7-9; J: TRBJ2-1; size: -; D: TRBD2; CDR3: CASNIAGLYNEQFF; DNA: TGTGCCAGCAATATAGCGGGGCTCTACAATGAGCAGTTCTTC
V: TRBV12-5; J: TRBJ2-5; size: -; D: TRBD1; CDR3: CASSPRGLGETQYF; DNA: TGTGCTAGTAGCCCCAGGGGGCTAGGCGAGACCCAGTACTTC
V: TRBV4-2; J: TRBJ1-5; size: -; D: -; CDR3: CASSQDARGTPQHF; DNA: TGTGCCAGCAGCCAAGATGCAAGGGGGACGCCCCAGCATTTT
V: TRBV29-1; J: TRBJ1-1; size: -; D: TRBD1; CDR3: CSVGQGSTEAFF; DNA: TGCAGCGTCGGACAGGGTTCCACTGAAGCTTTCTTT
V: TRBV30; J: TRBJ1-3; size: -; D: -; CDR3: CAWTGVGNTIYF; DNA: TGTGCCTGGACGGGGGTCGGAAACACCATATATTTT
V: TRBV29-1; J: TRBJ1-2; size: -; D: -; CDR3: CSAAGHSENYGYTF; DNA: TGCAGCGCCGCAGGGCACAGCGAGAACTATGGCTACACCTTC
V: TRBV7-9; J: TRBJ1-1; size: medium-sized; D: -; CDR3: CASSADRKPEAFF; DNA: TGTGCCAGCAGCGCCGACAGGAAACCTGAAGCTTTCTTT
V: TRBV28; J: TRBJ1-1; size: -; D: -; CDR3: CASSRGGSTEAFF; DNA: TGTGCCAGCAGCAGGGGAGGGAGCACTGAAGCTTTCTTT
V: TRBV3-1/TRBV3-2; J: TRBJ2-3; size: -; D: TRBD2; CDR3: CASSQGSSGMADTQYF; DNA: TGTGCCAGCAGCCAAGGGTCTAGCGGGATGGCAGATACGCAGTATTTT
V: TRBV23-1; J: TRBJ2-7; size: few; D: TRBD1; CDR3: CASSQSSRQGIYEQYF; DNA: TGCGCCAGCAGTCAATCTTCGAGACAGGGTATCTACGAGCAGTACTTC
V: TRBV7-2; J: TRBJ2-1; size: -; D: -; CDR3: CASSPGGLGNEQFF; DNA: TGTGCCAGCAGCCCCGGGGGACTTGGGAATGAGCAGTTCTTC
V: TRBV30; J: TRBJ1-2; size: -; D: TRBD1; CDR3: CAWRRRQGAIYGYTF; DNA: TGTGCCTGGAGGAGAAGACAGGGGGCGATCTATGGCTACACCTTC
V: TRBV28; J: TRBJ2-1; size: -; D: -; CDR3: CASSFPKSRNEQFF; DNA: TGTGCCAGCAGTTTCCCTAAGTCTCGGAATGAGCAGTTCTTC
V: TRBV10-2; J: TRBJ2-1; size: -; D: TRBD2; CDR3: CASSELTGGGNEQFF; DNA: TGCGCCAGCAGTGAGTTAACGGGAGGGGGTAATGAGCAGTTCTTC
V: TRBV9; J: TRBJ2-2; size: -; D: -; CDR3: CASSISGTGELFF; DNA: TGTGCCAGCAGCATATCAGGGACCGGGGAGCTGTTTTTT
V: TRBV28; J: TRBJ1-4; size: few; D: -; CDR3: CASSLYQGANEKLFF; DNA: TGTGCCAGCAGTTTATACCAGGGTGCTAATGAAAAACTGTTTTTT